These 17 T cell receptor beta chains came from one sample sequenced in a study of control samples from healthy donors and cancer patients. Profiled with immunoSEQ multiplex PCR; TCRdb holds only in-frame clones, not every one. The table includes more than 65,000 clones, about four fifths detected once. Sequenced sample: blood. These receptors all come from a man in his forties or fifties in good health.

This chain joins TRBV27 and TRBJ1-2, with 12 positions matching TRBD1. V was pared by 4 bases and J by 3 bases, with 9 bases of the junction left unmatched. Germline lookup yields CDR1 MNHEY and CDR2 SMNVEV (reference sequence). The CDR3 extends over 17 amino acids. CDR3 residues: CASSSLRDRGRDYGYTF. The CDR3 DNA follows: TGTGCCAGCAGTTCCCTCCGGGACAGGGGGCGAGACTATGGCTACACCTTC.

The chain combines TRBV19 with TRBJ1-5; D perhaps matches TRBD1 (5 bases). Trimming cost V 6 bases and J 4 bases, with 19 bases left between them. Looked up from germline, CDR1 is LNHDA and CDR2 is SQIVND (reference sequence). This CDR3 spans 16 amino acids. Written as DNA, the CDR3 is TGTGCCAGTAGCCACTCGGGGCAGGCCCTTAATCAGCCCCAGCATTTT. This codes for CASSHSGQALNQPQHF.

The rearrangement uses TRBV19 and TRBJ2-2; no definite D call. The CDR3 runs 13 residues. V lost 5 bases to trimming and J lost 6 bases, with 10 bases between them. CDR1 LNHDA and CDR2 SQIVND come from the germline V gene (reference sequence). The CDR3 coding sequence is TGTGCCAGTAGTCCTCTCAGTGCCGGGGAGCTGTTTTTT. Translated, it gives CASSPLSAGELFF.

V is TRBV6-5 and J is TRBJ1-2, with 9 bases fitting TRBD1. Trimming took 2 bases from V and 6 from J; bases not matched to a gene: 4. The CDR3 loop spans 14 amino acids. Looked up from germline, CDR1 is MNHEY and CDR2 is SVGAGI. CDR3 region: CASSYGTGNDGYTF. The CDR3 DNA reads TGTGCCAGCAGTTACGGGACAGGGAATGATGGCTACACCTTC.

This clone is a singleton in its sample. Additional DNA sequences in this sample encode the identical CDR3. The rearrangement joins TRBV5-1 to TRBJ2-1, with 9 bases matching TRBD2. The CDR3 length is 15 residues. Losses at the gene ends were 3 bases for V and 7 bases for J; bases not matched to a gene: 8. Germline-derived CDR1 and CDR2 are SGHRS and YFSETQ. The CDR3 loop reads CASSSGGLAGNEQFF. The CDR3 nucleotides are TGCGCCAGCAGCTCGGGGGGGCTAGCGGGGAATGAGCAGTTCTTC.

For the CDR3, the DNA is TGTGCCTGGAGGGACTTTAACTATGGCTACACCTTC. Amino acid sequence: CAWRDFNYGYTF. The gene calls are TRBV30 and TRBJ1-2; D call uncertain. CDR1 and CDR2 from the germline V gene are GTSNPN and SVGIG (reference sequence). Trimming left V 3 bases short and J 1 base short, with 6 bases between. The length of the CDR3 is 12 residues.

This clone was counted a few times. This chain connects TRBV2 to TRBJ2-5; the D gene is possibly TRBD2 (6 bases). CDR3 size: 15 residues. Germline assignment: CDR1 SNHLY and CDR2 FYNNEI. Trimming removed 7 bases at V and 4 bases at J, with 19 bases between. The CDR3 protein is CASKNRGNSRETQYF. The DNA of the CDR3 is TGTGCCAGCAAAAACCGGGGGAACAGTCGAGAGACCCAGTACTTC.

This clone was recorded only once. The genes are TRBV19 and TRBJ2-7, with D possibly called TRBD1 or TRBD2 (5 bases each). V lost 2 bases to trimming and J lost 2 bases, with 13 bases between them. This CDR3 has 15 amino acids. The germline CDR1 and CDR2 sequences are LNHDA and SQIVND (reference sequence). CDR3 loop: CASSILYRGPYEQYF. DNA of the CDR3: TGTGCCAGTAGTATACTTTATCGGGGCCCCTACGAGCAGTACTTC. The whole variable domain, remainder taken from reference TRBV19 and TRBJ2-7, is DGGITQSPKYLFRKEGQNVTLSCEQNLNHDAMYWYRQDPGQGLRLIYYSQIVNDFQKGDIAEGYSVSREKKESFPLTVTSAQKNPTAFYLCASSILYRGPYEQYFGPGTRLTVT.

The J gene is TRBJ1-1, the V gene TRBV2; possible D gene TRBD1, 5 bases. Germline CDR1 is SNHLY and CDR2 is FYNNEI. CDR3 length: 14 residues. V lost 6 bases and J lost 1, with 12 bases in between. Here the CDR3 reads CASRNRFSNTEAFF. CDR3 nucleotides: TGTGCCAGCAGGAACAGGTTTTCGAACACTGAAGCTTTCTTT.

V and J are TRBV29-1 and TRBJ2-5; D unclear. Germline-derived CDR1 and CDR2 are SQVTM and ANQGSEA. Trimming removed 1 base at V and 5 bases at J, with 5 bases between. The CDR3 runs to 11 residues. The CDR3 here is CSVEVWETQYF. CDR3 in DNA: TGCAGCGTTGAAGTGTGGGAGACCCAGTACTTC.

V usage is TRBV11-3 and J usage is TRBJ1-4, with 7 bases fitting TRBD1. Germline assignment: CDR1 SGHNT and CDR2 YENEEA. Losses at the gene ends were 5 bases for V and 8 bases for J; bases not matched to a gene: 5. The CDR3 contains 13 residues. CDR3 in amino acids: CASSEQGHEKLFF. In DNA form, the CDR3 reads TGTGCCAGCAGCGAACAGGGGCACGAAAAACTGTTTTTT.

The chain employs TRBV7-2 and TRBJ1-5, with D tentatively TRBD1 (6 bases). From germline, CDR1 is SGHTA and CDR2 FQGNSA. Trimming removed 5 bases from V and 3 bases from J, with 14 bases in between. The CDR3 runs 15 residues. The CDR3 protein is CASSPIGGANQPQHF. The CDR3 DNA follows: TGTGCCAGCAGCCCCATAGGGGGAGCCAATCAGCCCCAGCATTTT.

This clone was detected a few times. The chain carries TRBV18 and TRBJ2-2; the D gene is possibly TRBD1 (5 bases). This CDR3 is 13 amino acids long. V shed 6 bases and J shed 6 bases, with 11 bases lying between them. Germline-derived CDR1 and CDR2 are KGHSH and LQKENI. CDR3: CASSSAGSGELFF. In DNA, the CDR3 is TGTGCCAGCTCTTCGGCAGGGTCCGGGGAGCTGTTTTTT.

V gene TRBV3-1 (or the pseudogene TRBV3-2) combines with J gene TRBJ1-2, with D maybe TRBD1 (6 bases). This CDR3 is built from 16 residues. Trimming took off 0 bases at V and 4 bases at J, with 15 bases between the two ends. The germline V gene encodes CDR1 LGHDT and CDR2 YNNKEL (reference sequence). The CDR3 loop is CASSQEWAGDLYGYTF. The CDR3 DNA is TGTGCCAGCAGCCAAGAGTGGGCAGGGGATCTCTATGGCTACACCTTC.

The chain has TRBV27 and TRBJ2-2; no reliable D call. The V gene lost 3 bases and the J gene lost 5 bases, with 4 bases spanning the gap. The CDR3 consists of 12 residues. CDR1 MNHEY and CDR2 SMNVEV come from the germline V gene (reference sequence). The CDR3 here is CASSLGTGELFF. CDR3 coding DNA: TGTGCCAGCAGTTTGGGTACCGGGGAGCTGTTTTTT.

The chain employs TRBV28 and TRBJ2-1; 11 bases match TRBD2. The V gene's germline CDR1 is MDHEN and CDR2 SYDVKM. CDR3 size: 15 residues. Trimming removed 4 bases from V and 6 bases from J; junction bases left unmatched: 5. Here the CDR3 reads CASSSLAGGPNEQFF. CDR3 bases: TGTGCCAGCAGTTCTTTAGCGGGAGGGCCCAATGAGCAGTTCTTC.

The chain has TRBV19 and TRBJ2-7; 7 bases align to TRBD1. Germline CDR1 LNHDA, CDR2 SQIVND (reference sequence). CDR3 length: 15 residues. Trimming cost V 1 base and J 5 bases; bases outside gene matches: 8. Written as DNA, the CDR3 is TGTGCCAGTAGTATAGCTGCGACAGGGTCCCACGAGCAGTACTTC. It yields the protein CASSIAATGSHEQYF.